This T cell receptor beta chain derives from a study of blood T cell repertoires in COVID-19. Sequencing used immunoSEQ multiplex PCR; TCRdb keeps in-frame clones, though not all of them. The repertoire holds 120,000 to 150,000 clones, approximately 88% seen once, with over 9.5% in the top ten. This clonotype was sampled from a man aged 55 to 70 with active or convalescent COVID-19. The material sequenced was peripheral blood.

Here the CDR3 DNA reads TGTGCCAGCAGCCGACAGGGGGCCAACGAGCAGTACTTC. The encoded protein is CASSRQGANEQYF. The rearrangement links TRBV6-5 to TRBJ2-7, with 10 positions matching TRBD1. The CDR3 is 13 amino acids. The germline V gene encodes CDR1 MNHEY and CDR2 SVGAGI. Losses at the gene ends were 6 bases for V and 5 bases for J; bases not matched to a gene: 4.